This T cell receptor beta chain was captured by sequencing in a study (dated by TCRdb to the mid-2010s). Regarding the research as a whole: Whether tumor-infiltrating Tregs in breast cancer are recruited from blood Tregs or converted in situ from other CD4+ T cell subsets was tested.

Amplification of full-length TCR variable regions was done by 5' RACE PCR using constant-region reverse primers, and this step was followed by semi-nested PCR with Nested Universal Primer A. Using the ReliaPrep RNA Cell Miniprep System, total RNA was extracted, and the SMARTer RACE 5'/3' Kit was then used to reverse transcribe the RNA into 5'RACE-ready cDNA. An Illumina MiSeq was used to sequence the full-length TCR alpha and beta libraries, which had been barcoded with multiplex adaptors. On the study's bioinformatics: Sequencing data were pooled across the five patients for each of nine subset-tissue groups and compared by unsupervised clustering of TCR gene usage. The Morisita-Horn index was used to calculate repertoire similarity, with shared sequences weighted according to their contribution to each repertoire. TCRdb trimmed public reads at Q25 via fastp, called clones via MiXCR and kept in-frame beta chains. Identical CDR3 proteins give one entry, which carries the most common genes and DNA. It is TCRdb's table, rather than the study itself, that gives the V and J calls and clone size. The table for this sample lists approximately 8,800 distinct CDR3 sequences; around half of them were counted only once. The biggest ten clones account for approximately 5.2% of the sample.

CDR1 and CDR2 are drawn from the germline V gene: LGHNA, YSLEER. Clipping removes 1 base from V and 8 bases from J, with 8 as the unmatched junction base count. Including cysteine and phenylalanine, the CDR3 has 16 amino acids. CDR3 DNA only is kept here, 48 bases in frame from base 1. The memory CD4+ T cell population was isolated based on a CD4+CD45RO+CD25- phenotype. Tregs, naive and memory CD4+ T cells from tumor, blood and ipsilateral draining lymph nodes of about five breast cancer patients underwent full-length TCR alpha and beta sequencing. Tumor tissue and lymph nodes from ipsilateral axillary dissection were perfused with PBS, minced and digested with collagenase I and hyaluronidase. Ficoll density gradient centrifugation was used to isolate mononuclear cells from either lymph nodes or roughly 46 ml of peripheral blood. Sorted cell populations were confirmed by FACS to exceed 90% purity.

Notes on this clonotype: Its antigen specificity is not known. Given a much more abundant clone one base away, this may be a read error.

Overall study results and their limits: The greatest overlap of tumor-infiltrating Treg TCR alpha and beta sequences was with tumor naive CD4+ T cells, followed next by blood naive CD4+ T cells. The TCR gene usage of tumor memory CD4+ T cells clustered together with blood and lymph node memory CD4+ cells and with lymph node naive CD4+ cells. Rather than covering whole repertoires, validation in the larger cohort was restricted to a single TCR beta V-J rearrangement.

Sequencing was done on a sample of memory CD4+ T cells sorted from a lymph node. Taken with the paper, the label for cell subset or site translates to: memory CD4+ T cells, CD4+CD45RO+CD25-. The TCR originated in a female donor with breast cancer. This chain is built from TRBV4-3 and TRBJ1-4, and 9 junction bases match TRBD1. The CDR3 region: CASSQGTGTGMEKLFF. In nucleotide form, the sequence is TGCGCCAGCAGCCAAGGGACCGGGACAGGGATGGAAAAACTGTTTTTT.